This TCR beta chain was recovered during a study of blood T cell repertoires in COVID-19. Study-wide background: The United States, Italy and Spain supplied acute and convalescent COVID-19 samples.

The V segment lost 3 bases and the J segment 2 bases; nucleotides outside the gene matches: 4. CDR1 SGDLS and CDR2 YYNGEE come from the germline V gene. This CDR3 has 16 amino acids. Assay used: immunoSEQ multiplex PCR; TCRdb lists only in-frame clones, some missing. Of 35,000 to 45,000 clones in the sample, roughly 90% were seen once. V and J are TRBV9 and TRBJ2-3; 12 bases line up with TRBD2. This receptor was identified in a man in his 60s with acute or convalescent COVID-19. Sequencing was performed on peripheral blood. The CDR3 region is CASSEGLAGSTDTQYF. The CDR3 coding sequence is TGTGCCAGCAGCGAGGGACTAGCGGGCTCCACAGATACGCAGTATTTT.